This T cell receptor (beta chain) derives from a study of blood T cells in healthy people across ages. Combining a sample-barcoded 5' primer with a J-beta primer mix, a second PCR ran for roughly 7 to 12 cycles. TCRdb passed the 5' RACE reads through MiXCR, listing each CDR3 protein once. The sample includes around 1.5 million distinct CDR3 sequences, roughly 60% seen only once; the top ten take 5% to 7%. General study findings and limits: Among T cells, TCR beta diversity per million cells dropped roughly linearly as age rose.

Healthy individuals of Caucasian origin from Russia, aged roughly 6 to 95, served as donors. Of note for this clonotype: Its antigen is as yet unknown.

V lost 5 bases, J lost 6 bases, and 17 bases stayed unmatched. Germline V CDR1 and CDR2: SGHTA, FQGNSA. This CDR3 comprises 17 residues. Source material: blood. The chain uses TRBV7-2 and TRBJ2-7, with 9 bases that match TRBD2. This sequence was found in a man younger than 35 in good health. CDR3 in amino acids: CASSPVIGGTSLVEQYF. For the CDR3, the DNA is TGTGCCAGCAGCCCCGTGATCGGGGGGACTAGCCTAGTCGAGCAGTACTTC.